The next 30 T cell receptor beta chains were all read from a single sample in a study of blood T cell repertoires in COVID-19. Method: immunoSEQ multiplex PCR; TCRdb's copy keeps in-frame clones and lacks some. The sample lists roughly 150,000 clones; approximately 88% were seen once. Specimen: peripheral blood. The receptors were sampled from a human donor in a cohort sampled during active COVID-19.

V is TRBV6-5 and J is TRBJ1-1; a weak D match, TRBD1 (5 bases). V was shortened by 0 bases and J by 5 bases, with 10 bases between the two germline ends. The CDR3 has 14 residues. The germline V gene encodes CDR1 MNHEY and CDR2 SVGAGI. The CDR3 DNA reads TGTGCCAGCAGTTACTCTGGAGGGGAGACTGAAGCTTTCTTT. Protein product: CASSYSGGETEAFF.

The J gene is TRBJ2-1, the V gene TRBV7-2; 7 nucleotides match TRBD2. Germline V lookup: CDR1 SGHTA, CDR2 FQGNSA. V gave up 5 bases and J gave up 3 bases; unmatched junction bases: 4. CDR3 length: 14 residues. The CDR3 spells CASSAAGVYNEQFF. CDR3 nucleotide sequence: TGTGCCAGCAGCGCCGCGGGAGTCTACAATGAGCAGTTCTTC.

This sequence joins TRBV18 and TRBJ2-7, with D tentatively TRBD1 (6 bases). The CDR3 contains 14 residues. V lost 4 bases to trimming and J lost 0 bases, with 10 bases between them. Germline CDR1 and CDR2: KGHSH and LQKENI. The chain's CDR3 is CASSQDRSSYEQYF. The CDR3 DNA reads TGTGCCAGCTCACAAGACAGGTCCTCCTACGAGCAGTACTTC.

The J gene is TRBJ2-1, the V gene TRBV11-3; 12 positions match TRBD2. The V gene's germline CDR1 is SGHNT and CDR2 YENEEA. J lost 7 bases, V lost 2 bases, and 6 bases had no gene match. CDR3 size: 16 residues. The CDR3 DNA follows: TGTGCCAGCAGCTTAAGGCTAGCGGGGGGGACTAATGAGCAGTTCTTC. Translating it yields CASSLRLAGGTNEQFF.

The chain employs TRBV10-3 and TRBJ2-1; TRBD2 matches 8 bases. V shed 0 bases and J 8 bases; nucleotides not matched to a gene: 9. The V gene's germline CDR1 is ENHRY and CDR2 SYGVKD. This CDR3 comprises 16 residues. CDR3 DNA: TGTGCCATCAGTGAGTCGGGTAGCGGGAAGCAGTATGAGCAGTTCTTC. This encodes CAISESGSGKQYEQFF.

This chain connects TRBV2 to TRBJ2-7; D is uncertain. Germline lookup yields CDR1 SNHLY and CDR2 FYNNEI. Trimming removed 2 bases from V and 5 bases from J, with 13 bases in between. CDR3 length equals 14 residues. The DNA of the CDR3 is TGTGCCAGCAGTGAATCTGGGCAGGTCCACGAGCAGTACTTC. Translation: CASSESGQVHEQYF.

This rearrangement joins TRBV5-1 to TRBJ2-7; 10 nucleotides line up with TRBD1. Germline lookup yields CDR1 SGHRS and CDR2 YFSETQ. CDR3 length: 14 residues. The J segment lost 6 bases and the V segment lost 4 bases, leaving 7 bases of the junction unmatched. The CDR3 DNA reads TGCGCCAGCAGCACCCGGGACAGGGGTACCGAGCAGTACTTC. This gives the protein CASSTRDRGTEQYF.

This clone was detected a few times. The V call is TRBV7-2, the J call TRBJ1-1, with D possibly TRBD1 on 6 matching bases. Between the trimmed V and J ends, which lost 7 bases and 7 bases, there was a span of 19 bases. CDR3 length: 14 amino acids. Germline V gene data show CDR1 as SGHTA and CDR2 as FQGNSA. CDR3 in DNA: TGTGCCAGCACGGAGCCCGGACAGCGAAGTGAAGCTTTCTTT. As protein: CASTEPGQRSEAFF.

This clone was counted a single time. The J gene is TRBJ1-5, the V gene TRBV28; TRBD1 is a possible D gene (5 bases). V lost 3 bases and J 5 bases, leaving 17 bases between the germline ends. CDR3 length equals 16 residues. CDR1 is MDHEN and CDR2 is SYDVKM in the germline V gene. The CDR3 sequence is CASSLGNQGSYQPQHF. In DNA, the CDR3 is TGTGCCAGCAGTTTGGGTAATCAGGGATCGTATCAGCCCCAGCATTTT.

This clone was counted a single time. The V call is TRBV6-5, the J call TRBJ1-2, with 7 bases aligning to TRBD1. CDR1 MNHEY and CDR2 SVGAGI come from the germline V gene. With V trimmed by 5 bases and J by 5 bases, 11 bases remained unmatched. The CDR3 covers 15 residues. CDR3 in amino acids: CASSRQGTMVYGYTF. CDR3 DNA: TGTGCCAGCAGTAGACAGGGTACTATGGTGTATGGCTACACCTTC.

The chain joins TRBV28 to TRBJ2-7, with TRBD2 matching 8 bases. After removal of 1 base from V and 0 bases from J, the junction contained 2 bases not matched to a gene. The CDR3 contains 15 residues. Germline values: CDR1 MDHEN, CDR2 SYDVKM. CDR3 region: CASSLSSGSSYEQYF. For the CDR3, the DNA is TGTGCCAGCAGTTTATCCAGCGGGAGCTCCTACGAGCAGTACTTC.

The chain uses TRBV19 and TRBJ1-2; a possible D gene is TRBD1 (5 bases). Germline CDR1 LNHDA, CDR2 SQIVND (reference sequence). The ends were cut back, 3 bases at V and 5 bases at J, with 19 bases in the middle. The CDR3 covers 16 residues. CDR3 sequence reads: CASSIAGDGSVYGYTF. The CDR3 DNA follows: TGTGCCAGTAGTATTGCGGGGGATGGAAGCGTATATGGCTACACCTTC.

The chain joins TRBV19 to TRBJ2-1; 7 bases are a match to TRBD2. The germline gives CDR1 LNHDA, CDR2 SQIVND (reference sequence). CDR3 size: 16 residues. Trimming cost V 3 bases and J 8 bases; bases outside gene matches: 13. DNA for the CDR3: TGTGCCAGTAGTATTCCCCCGGGGGGAGGGCGCGATGAGCAGTTCTTC. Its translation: CASSIPPGGGRDEQFF.

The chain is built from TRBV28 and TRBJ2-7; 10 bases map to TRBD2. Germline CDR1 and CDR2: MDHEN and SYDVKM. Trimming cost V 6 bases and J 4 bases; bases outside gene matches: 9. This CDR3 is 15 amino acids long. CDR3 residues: CASRAGASGSYEQYF. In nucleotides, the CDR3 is TGTGCCAGCAGAGCCGGGGCTAGCGGGAGTTACGAGCAGTACTTC.

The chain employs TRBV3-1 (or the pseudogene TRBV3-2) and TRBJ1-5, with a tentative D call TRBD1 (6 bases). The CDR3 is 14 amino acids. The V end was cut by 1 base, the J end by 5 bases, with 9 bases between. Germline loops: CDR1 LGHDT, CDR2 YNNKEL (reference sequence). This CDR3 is CASSQGDKDQPQHF. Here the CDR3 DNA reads TGTGCCAGCAGCCAAGGGGACAAGGATCAGCCCCAGCATTTT.

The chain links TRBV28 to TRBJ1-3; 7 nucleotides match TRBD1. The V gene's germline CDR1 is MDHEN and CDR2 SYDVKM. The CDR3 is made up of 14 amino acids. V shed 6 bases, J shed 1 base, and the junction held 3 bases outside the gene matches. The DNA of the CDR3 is TGTGCCAGCAGCCTGACAGGGTCTGGAAACACCATATATTTT. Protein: CASSLTGSGNTIYF.

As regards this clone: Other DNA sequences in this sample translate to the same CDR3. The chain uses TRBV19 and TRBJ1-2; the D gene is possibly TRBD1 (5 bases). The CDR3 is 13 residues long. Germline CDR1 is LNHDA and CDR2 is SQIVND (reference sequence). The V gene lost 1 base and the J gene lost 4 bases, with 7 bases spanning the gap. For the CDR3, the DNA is TGTGCCAGTAGTATAGGCCAGGGCTATGGCTACACCTTC. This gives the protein CASSIGQGYGYTF.

The CDR3 bases are TGTGCCACCAGTCCAGGTGGGGCCAACGTCCTGACTTTC. Protein sequence: CATSPGGANVLTF. V gene TRBV24-1 combines with J gene TRBJ2-6; D is ambiguous. The CDR3 extends over 13 amino acids. Germline CDR1 and CDR2: KGHDR and SFDVKD. V was shortened by 6 bases and J by 3 bases, with 5 bases between the two germline ends.

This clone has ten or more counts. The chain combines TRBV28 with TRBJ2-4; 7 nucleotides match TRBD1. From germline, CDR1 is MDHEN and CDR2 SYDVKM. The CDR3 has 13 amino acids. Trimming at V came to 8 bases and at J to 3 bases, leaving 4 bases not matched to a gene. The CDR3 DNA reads TGTGCCAGCGGGGGACAGAACAAAAACATTCAGTACTTC. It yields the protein CASGGQNKNIQYF.

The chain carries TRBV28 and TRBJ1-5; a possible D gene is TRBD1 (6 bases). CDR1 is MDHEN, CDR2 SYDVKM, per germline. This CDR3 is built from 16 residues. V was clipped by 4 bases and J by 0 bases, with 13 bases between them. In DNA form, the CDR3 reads TGTGCCAGCAGTTCGTACTACAGGGTTAGCAATCAGCCCCAGCATTTT. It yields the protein CASSSYYRVSNQPQHF.

The CDR3 region has the DNA TGCGCCAGCAGCCGCCAGGTCAATACGGAGGGTGGTGGCTACACCTTC. Its protein product is CASSRQVNTEGGGYTF. The chain links TRBV4-1 to TRBJ1-2; D call uncertain. CDR3 length: 16 amino acids. Trimming took 4 bases from V and 7 from J, leaving 22 bases between them. Germline CDR1 MGHRA, CDR2 YSYEKL.

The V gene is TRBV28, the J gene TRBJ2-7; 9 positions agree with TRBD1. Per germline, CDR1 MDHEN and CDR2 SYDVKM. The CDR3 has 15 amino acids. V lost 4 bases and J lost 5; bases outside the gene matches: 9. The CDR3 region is CASSSAGTGYHEQYF. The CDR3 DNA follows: TGTGCCAGCAGTTCCGCCGGGACAGGGTACCACGAGCAGTACTTC.

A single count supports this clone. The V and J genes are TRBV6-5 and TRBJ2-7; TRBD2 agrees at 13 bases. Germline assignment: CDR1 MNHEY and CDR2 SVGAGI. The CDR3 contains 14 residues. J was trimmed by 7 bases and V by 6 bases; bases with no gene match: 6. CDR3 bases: TGTGCCAGCAGGAGGACTAGCGGGAGTAGGGAGCAGTACTTC. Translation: CASRRTSGSREQYF.

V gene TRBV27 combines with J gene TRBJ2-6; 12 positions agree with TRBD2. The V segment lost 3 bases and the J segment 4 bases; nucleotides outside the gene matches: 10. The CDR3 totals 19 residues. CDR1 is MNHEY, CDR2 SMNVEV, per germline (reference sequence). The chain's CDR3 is CASSLTLAGGPPGANVLTF. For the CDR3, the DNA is TGTGCCAGCAGTTTGACACTAGCGGGAGGACCCCCCGGGGCCAACGTCCTGACTTTC.

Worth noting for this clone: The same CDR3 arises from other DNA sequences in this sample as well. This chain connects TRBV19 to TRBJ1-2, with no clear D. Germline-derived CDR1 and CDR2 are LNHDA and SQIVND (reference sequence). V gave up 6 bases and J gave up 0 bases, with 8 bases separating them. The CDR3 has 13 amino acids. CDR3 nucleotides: TGTGCCAGTAGCAGAGACTCTAACTATGGCTACACCTTC. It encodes CASSRDSNYGYTF. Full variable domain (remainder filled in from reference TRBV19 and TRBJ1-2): DGGITQSPKYLFRKEGQNVTLSCEQNLNHDAMYWYRQDPGQGLRLIYYSQIVNDFQKGDIAEGYSVSREKKESFPLTVTSAQKNPTAFYLCASSRDSNYGYTFGSGTRLTVV.

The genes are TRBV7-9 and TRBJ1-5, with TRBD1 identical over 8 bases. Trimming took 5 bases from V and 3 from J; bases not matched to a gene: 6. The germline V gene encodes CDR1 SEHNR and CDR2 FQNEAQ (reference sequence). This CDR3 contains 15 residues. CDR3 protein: CASSPPGQDNQPQHF. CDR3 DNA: TGTGCCAGCAGCCCTCCGGGACAGGACAATCAGCCCCAGCATTTT.

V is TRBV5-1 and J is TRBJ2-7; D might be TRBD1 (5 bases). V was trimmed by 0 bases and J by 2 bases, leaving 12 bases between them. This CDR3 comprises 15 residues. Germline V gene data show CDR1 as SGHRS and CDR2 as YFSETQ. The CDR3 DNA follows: TGCGCCAGCAGCTTGGTGGGCAGGGCCGCCTACGAGCAGTACTTC. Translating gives CASSLVGRAAYEQYF.

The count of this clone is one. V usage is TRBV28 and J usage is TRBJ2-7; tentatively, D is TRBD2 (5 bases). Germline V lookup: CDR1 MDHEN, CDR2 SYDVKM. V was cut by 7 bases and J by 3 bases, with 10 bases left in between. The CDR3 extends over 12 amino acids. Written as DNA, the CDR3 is TGTGCCAGCACGCGACGGGACTACGAGCAGTACTTC. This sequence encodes CASTRRDYEQYF.

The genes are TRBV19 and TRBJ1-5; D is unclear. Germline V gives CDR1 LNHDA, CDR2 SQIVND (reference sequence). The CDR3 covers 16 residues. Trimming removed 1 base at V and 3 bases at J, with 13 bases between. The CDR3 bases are TGTGCCAGTAGTATAGGGCACAGTGAGTACAATCAGCCCCAGCATTTT. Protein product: CASSIGHSEYNQPQHF. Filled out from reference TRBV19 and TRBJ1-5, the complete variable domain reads DGGITQSPKYLFRKEGQNVTLSCEQNLNHDAMYWYRQDPGQGLRLIYYSQIVNDFQKGDIAEGYSVSREKKESFPLTVTSAQKNPTAFYLCASSIGHSEYNQPQHFGDGTRLSIL.

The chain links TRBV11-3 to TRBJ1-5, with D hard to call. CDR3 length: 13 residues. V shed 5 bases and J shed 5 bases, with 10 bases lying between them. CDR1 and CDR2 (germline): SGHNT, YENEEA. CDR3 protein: CASSLNTDQPQHF. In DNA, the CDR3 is TGTGCCAGCAGCCTAAACACAGATCAGCCCCAGCATTTT. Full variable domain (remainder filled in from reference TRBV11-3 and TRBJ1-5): EAGVVQSPRYKIIEKKQPVAFWCNPISGHNTLYWYLQNLGQGPELLIRYENEEAVDDSQLPKDRFSAERLKGVDSTLKIQPAELGDSAVYLCASSLNTDQPQHFGDGTRLSIL.